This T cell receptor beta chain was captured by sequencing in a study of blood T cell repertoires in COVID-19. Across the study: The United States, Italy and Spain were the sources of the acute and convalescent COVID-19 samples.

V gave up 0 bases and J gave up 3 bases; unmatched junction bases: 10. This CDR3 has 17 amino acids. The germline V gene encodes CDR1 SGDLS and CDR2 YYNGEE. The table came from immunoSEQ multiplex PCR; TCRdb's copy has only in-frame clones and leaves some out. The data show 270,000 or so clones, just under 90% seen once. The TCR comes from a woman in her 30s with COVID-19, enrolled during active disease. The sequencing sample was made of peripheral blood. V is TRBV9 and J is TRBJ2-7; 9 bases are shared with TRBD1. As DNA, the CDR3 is TGTGCCAGCAGCGTAGGGTTTAGGGGGACAGGGCTCTACGAGCAGTACTTC. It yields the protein CASSVGFRGTGLYEQYF.